The T cell receptor (beta chain) under discussion was sequenced for a study of shared clonotypes between healthy human individuals. The wider study: The composition of the donors was a couple of women and a few men aged 18 to 49.

Sequenced by immunoSEQ multiplex PCR; TCRdb stores in-frame clones only, minus some. The table shows about 490,000 clones, with less than 80% occurring only once. Each sample came from a Caucasian adult donor living in Nashville, Tennessee. For genomic DNA, unsorted samples relied on tens of millions of PBMCs. Germline loops: CDR1 SGHRS, CDR2 YFSETQ. This CDR3 has 15 residues. V lost 0 bases to trimming and J lost 8 bases, with 16 bases between them. What was sequenced was PBMCs. The clonotype was recovered from a woman aged 40 to 55 in good health. Some clones in this sample may be carry-over from other donors' samples. The V call is TRBV5-1, the J call TRBJ2-3, with a tentative D call TRBD2 (5 bases). The CDR3 loop is CASSLVSRGMGTQYF. CDR3 nucleotide sequence: TGCGCCAGCAGCTTGGTTAGTAGAGGGATGGGTACGCAGTATTTT.